This T cell receptor (beta chain) was sequenced in a study of T cells in Graves' hyperthyroidism and ophthalmopathy. Regarding the study as a whole: Ophthalmopathy got predicted by the model a median 6.5 months before its onset. In the blood, most expanded thyroid clonotypes above 0.001 appeared as well.

The sample holds a few counts of this clonotype. Antigen specificity is unknown. Regions amplified from RNA transcripts were the TCR beta CDR3 regions. Researchers ran a first-round RT-PCR on the TCR CDR3 using the HTBI primer set. Via MiXCR, TCRdb re-called the multiplex PCR reads, giving one row per CDR3 protein. The sample shows approximately 870,000 distinct CDR3 sequences, 38% of them seen only once. In germline, CDR1 is MNHEY, CDR2 SVGAGI. The CDR3 totals 12 residues. Trimming took off 5 bases at V and 5 bases at J, with 6 bases between the two ends. The study based diagnoses on clinical symptoms, serum thyroxine and TRAb, thyroid ultrasound and orbital computed tomography. Source material for PBMCs was more than 7.5 ml fresh peripheral blood.

This TCR came from a man younger than 35 with Graves' hyperthyroidism. The sequenced sample was blood. The chain recombines TRBV6-5 with TRBJ2-2; no clear D. The CDR3 bases are TGTGCCAGCAGTATCTGGACCGGGGAGCTGTTTTTT. Its protein is CASSIWTGELFF.